The rows below give T cell receptor beta chains drawn from one sample of a study of shared clonotypes between healthy human individuals. Data came from immunoSEQ multiplex PCR; TCRdb stores just in-frame clones and leaves some out. The sample has a few million clones, more than 90% seen once. Material: naive CD4+ T cells sorted from blood. All receptors derive from a man between 18 and 29 years old in good health. Each CDR3 is given with its conserved first and last residue. The order of the fields is J gene, clone size, V gene, D gene, CDR3 protein, CDR3 DNA. D genes are given only for firm matches. Not all rows give a size; the values are once, few, many and, for expanded clones, a class.

j_gene: TRBJ1-2; abundance: .; v_gene: TRBV5-1; d_gene: TRBD1; CDR3aa: CASSPTGVGYGYTF; CDR3nt: TGCGCCAGCAGCCCGACAGGGGTGGGCTATGGCTACACCTTC
j_gene: TRBJ2-3; abundance: .; v_gene: TRBV5-1; d_gene: .; CDR3aa: CASSLPVTSTDTQYF; CDR3nt: TGCGCCAGCAGCTTGCCCGTAACGAGCACAGATACGCAGTATTTT
j_gene: TRBJ1-3; abundance: .; v_gene: TRBV9; d_gene: TRBD1; CDR3aa: CASSVDGTGLSGNTIYF; CDR3nt: TGTGCCAGCAGCGTAGACGGGACAGGTCTCTCTGGAAACACCATATATTTT
j_gene: TRBJ1-2; abundance: .; v_gene: TRBV7-9; d_gene: .; CDR3aa: CASSLQQQGYTF; CDR3nt: TGTGCCAGCAGCTTACAACAGCAGGGCTACACCTTC
j_gene: TRBJ2-5; abundance: .; v_gene: TRBV2; d_gene: TRBD1; CDR3aa: CASSGWTGNQETQYF; CDR3nt: TGTGCCAGCAGTGGGTGGACAGGGAACCAAGAGACCCAGTACTTC
j_gene: TRBJ1-5; abundance: once; v_gene: TRBV6-5; d_gene: .; CDR3aa: CASSKGTRDQPQHF; CDR3nt: TGTGCCAGCAGTAAAGGTACCCGGGATCAGCCCCAGCATTTT
j_gene: TRBJ1-5; abundance: .; v_gene: TRBV27; d_gene: .; CDR3aa: CASITLQITNQPQHF; CDR3nt: TGTGCCAGCATCACGTTACAGATCACCAATCAGCCCCAGCATTTT
j_gene: TRBJ2-3; abundance: .; v_gene: TRBV7-2; d_gene: .; CDR3aa: CASSFGFADTQYF; CDR3nt: TGTGCCAGCAGCTTTGGATTCGCAGATACGCAGTATTTT
j_gene: TRBJ1-3; abundance: .; v_gene: TRBV7-2; d_gene: .; CDR3aa: CASSLIEGSWNTIYF; CDR3nt: TGTGCCAGCAGCTTAATTGAGGGTTCCTGGAACACCATATATTTT
j_gene: TRBJ1-4; abundance: .; v_gene: TRBV5-4; d_gene: .; CDR3aa: CASSLGGGRTNEKLFF; CDR3nt: TGTGCCAGCAGCTTGGGGGGGGGCCGAACTAATGAAAAACTGTTTTTT
j_gene: TRBJ1-2; abundance: .; v_gene: TRBV9; d_gene: TRBD1; CDR3aa: CASSVDRGDGYTF; CDR3nt: TGTGCCAGCAGCGTCGACAGGGGGGATGGCTACACCTTC
j_gene: TRBJ2-2; abundance: .; v_gene: TRBV5-4; d_gene: TRBD2; CDR3aa: CASSWNPSGRGSGGELFF; CDR3nt: TGTGCCAGCAGCTGGAACCCTAGCGGGAGGGGGTCGGGCGGGGAGCTGTTTTTT
j_gene: TRBJ2-7; abundance: .; v_gene: TRBV6-1; d_gene: .; CDR3aa: CASSEVGPYEQYF; CDR3nt: TGTGCCAGCAGTGAAGTGGGACCCTACGAGCAGTACTTC
j_gene: TRBJ2-7; abundance: .; v_gene: TRBV19; d_gene: TRBD2; CDR3aa: CASSGLAGETYEQYF; CDR3nt: TGTGCCAGTAGTGGACTAGCGGGAGAGACCTACGAGCAGTACTTC
j_gene: TRBJ2-5; abundance: .; v_gene: TRBV12-5; d_gene: .; CDR3aa: CASGLDTLYEWGVETQYF; CDR3nt: TGTGCTAGTGGTTTGGATACCCTGTATGAATGGGGGGTGGAGACCCAGTACTTC
j_gene: TRBJ2-3; abundance: .; v_gene: TRBV6-1; d_gene: TRBD2; CDR3aa: CASSAGGDTQYF; CDR3nt: TGTGCCAGCAGTGCGGGAGGGGATACGCAGTATTTT
j_gene: TRBJ1-2; abundance: .; v_gene: TRBV18; d_gene: .; CDR3aa: CASSALGGNLAFYGYTF; CDR3nt: TGTGCCAGCTCGGCTCTAGGGGGGAACCTGGCTTTTTATGGCTACACCTTC
j_gene: TRBJ1-5; abundance: .; v_gene: TRBV19; d_gene: .; CDR3aa: CATTRDGWLGSNQPQHF; CDR3nt: TGTGCCACTACTAGGGACGGGTGGTTGGGGAGCAATCAGCCCCAGCATTTT
j_gene: TRBJ1-4; abundance: .; v_gene: TRBV6-5; d_gene: TRBD1; CDR3aa: CASRATGGRNEKLFF; CDR3nt: TGTGCCAGCAGGGCCACAGGGGGAAGAAATGAAAAACTGTTTTTT
j_gene: TRBJ2-6; abundance: .; v_gene: TRBV25-1; d_gene: .; CDR3aa: CASSVRLGANVLTF; CDR3nt: TGTGCCAGCAGTGTAAGGCTTGGGGCCAACGTCCTGACTTTC
j_gene: TRBJ2-3; abundance: .; v_gene: TRBV5-1; d_gene: .; CDR3aa: CASSLPGDSTDTQYF; CDR3nt: TGCGCCAGCAGCTTGCCGGGGGACAGCACAGATACGCAGTATTTT
j_gene: TRBJ2-2; abundance: once; v_gene: TRBV6-1; d_gene: TRBD1; CDR3aa: CASSLGQGANGELFF; CDR3nt: TGTGCCAGTTCCCTGGGACAGGGGGCTAACGGGGAGCTGTTTTTT
j_gene: TRBJ2-5; abundance: .; v_gene: TRBV5-1; d_gene: .; CDR3aa: CASSLEAETQYF; CDR3nt: TGCGCCAGCAGCTTGGAAGCGGAAACCCAGTACTTC
j_gene: TRBJ2-5; abundance: once; v_gene: TRBV5-1; d_gene: .; CDR3aa: CASSLVSQETQYF; CDR3nt: TGCGCCAGCAGCTTGGTCAGCCAAGAGACCCAGTACTTC
j_gene: TRBJ2-3; abundance: .; v_gene: TRBV10-1; d_gene: TRBD2; CDR3aa: CASRAGGPTDTQYF; CDR3nt: TGCGCCAGCAGAGCGGGGGGCCCCACAGATACGCAGTATTTT
j_gene: TRBJ1-1; abundance: .; v_gene: TRBV5-1; d_gene: .; CDR3aa: CASTLDAGNTEAFF; CDR3nt: TGCGCCAGCACTTTGGACGCAGGGAACACTGAAGCTTTCTTT
j_gene: TRBJ2-2; abundance: .; v_gene: TRBV2; d_gene: .; CDR3aa: CASRVDGELFF; CDR3nt: TGTGCCAGCAGAGTGGACGGGGAGCTGTTTTTT
j_gene: TRBJ1-3; abundance: .; v_gene: TRBV7-3; d_gene: .; CDR3aa: CASSLDGNTIYF; CDR3nt: TGTGCCAGCAGCCTGGACGGAAACACCATATATTTT
j_gene: TRBJ1-6; abundance: .; v_gene: TRBV5-6; d_gene: .; CDR3aa: CASSLAWAPGSPLHF; CDR3nt: TGTGCCAGCAGCTTGGCGTGGGCCCCAGGGTCACCCCTCCACTTT
j_gene: TRBJ1-4; abundance: .; v_gene: TRBV5-1; d_gene: .; CDR3aa: CASSLTGNVGEKLFF; CDR3nt: TGCGCCAGCAGCTTGACAGGGAATGTTGGTGAAAAACTGTTTTTT
j_gene: TRBJ2-7; abundance: few; v_gene: TRBV5-4; d_gene: .; CDR3aa: CASSLGGYEQYF; CDR3nt: TGTGCCAGCAGCTTGGGGGGCTACGAGCAGTACTTC
j_gene: TRBJ2-7; abundance: .; v_gene: TRBV19; d_gene: TRBD2; CDR3aa: CASSPGLAGGISSYEQYF; CDR3nt: TGTGCCAGTAGCCCGGGACTAGCGGGAGGGATCAGCTCCTACGAGCAGTACTTC
j_gene: TRBJ1-1; abundance: .; v_gene: TRBV27; d_gene: .; CDR3aa: CASSFGGLSAEAFF; CDR3nt: TGTGCCAGCAGTTTTGGTGGACTTTCGGCTGAAGCTTTCTTT
j_gene: TRBJ2-7; abundance: .; v_gene: TRBV2; d_gene: .; CDR3aa: CASSESRPYEQYF; CDR3nt: TGTGCCAGCAGTGAATCCCGTCCCTACGAGCAGTACTTC
j_gene: TRBJ2-5; abundance: .; v_gene: TRBV5-1; d_gene: TRBD2; CDR3aa: CASSLRLAGSQETQYF; CDR3nt: TGCGCCAGCAGCTTAAGGCTAGCGGGGTCCCAAGAGACCCAGTACTTC
j_gene: TRBJ2-2; abundance: once; v_gene: TRBV6-1; d_gene: .; CDR3aa: CASSEAGKTYTGELFF; CDR3nt: TGTGCCAGCAGTGAAGCTGGCAAGACTTACACCGGGGAGCTGTTTTTT
j_gene: TRBJ2-7; abundance: .; v_gene: TRBV5-4; d_gene: .; CDR3aa: CASSLDPLSSYEQYF; CDR3nt: TGTGCCAGCAGCTTGGACCCGTTAAGCTCCTACGAGCAGTACTTC
j_gene: TRBJ1-3; abundance: .; v_gene: TRBV6-1; d_gene: .; CDR3aa: CASSEASGASGNTIYF; CDR3nt: TGTGCCAGCAGTGAAGCCTCTGGGGCCTCTGGAAACACCATATATTTT
j_gene: TRBJ2-7; abundance: .; v_gene: TRBV28; d_gene: TRBD2; CDR3aa: CATGGGYEQYF; CDR3nt: TGTGCCACCGGGGGAGGGTACGAGCAGTACTTC